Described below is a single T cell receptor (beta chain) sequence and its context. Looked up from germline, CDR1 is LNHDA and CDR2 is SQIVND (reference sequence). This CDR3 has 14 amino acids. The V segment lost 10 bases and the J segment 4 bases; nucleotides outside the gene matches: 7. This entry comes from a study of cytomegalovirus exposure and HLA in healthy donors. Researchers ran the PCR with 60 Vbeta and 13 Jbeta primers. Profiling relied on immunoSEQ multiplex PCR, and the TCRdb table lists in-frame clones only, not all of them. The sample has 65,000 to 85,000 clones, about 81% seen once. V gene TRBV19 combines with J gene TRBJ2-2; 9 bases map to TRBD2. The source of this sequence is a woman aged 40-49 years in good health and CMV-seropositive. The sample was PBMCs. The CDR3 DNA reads TGTGCCACCGAGGGGCGGGGGGGCACCGGGGAGCTGTTTTTT. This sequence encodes CATEGRGGTGELFF.